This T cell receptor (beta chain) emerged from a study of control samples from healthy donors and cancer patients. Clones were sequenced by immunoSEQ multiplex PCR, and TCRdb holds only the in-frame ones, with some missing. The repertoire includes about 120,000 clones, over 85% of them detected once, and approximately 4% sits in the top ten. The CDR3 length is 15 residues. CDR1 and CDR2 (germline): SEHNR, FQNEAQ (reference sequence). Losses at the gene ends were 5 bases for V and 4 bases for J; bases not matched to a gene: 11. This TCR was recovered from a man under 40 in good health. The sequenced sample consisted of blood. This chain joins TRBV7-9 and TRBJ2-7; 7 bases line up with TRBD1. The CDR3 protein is CASSPTGERRYEQYF. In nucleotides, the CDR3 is TGTGCCAGCAGCCCCACAGGGGAAAGGAGATACGAGCAGTACTTC. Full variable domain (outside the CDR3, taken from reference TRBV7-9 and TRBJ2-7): DTGVSQNPRHKITKRGQNVTFRCDPISEHNRLYWYRQTLGQGPEFLTYFQNEAQLEKSRLLSDRFSAERPKGSFSTLEIQRTEQGDSAMYLCASSPTGERRYEQYFGPGTRLTVT.